This TCR beta chain was sequenced for a study of post-analysis software for immune sequencing data. Overall study results and limits: Roughly five TRBV segments appeared more often in patients than in controls, and TRBV5-6, TRBV5-1 and TRBV20-1 were among these.

The authors incorporated unique molecular identifiers into the TCR beta cDNA libraries. One entry per CDR3 protein, called by TCRdb with MiXCR from the PCR reads. The sample includes roughly 800,000 distinct CDR3 sequences, under 60% of them seen just once. The sample holds a few counts of this clonotype. As yet, its antigen is unknown. The germline V gene has CDR1 SGDLS and CDR2 YYNGEE. The CDR3 sequence is 13 residues long. Trimming removed 0 bases from V and 7 bases from J, with 8 bases in between. V is TRBV9 and J is TRBJ2-1; D is unclear. The sequence was collected from a girl aged 10-17 years with multiple sclerosis. Sequenced sample: blood. CDR3 DNA: TGTGCCAGCAGCGTAGCAGGAGTAAATGAGCAGTTCTTC. Protein: CASSVAGVNEQFF.